A selection of T cell receptor beta chains follows, all from one sample in a study of T cell responses to AZD1222 COVID-19 vaccine. Method: immunoSEQ multiplex PCR; TCRdb's copy keeps in-frame clones and lacks some. The sample has about 140,000 clones, roughly 90% seen once; the top ten hold approximately 2.8%. The sample in question was peripheral blood, obtained on day 0 of AZD1222 vaccination. These receptors were taken from an adult in good health. Both conserved end residues are part of each CDR3. The D gene is left open where the match is weak. Some rows have no size entry. The others give once, few or many, or a class for an expanded clone.

V	D	size	J	CDR3	DNA
TRBV6-2/TRBV6-3	.	.	TRBJ1-1	CASSYGGTEAFF	TGTGCCAGCAGTTACGGGGGCACTGAAGCTTTCTTT
TRBV5-5	.	.	TRBJ2-7	CASSLDGTGFYEQYF	TGTGCCAGCAGCTTGGATGGGACTGGATTTTACGAGCAGTACTTC
TRBV5-4	.	.	TRBJ1-3	CASSLPGGNTIYF	TGTGCCAGCAGCTTGCCAGGGGGAAACACCATATATTTT
TRBV4-1	.	.	TRBJ2-2	CASSQPPTRGADTGELFF	TGCGCCAGCAGCCAACCCCCAACCCGGGGTGCTGACACCGGGGAGCTGTTTTTT
TRBV10-3	TRBD1	.	TRBJ2-7	CAISESRFRGSGEQYF	TGTGCCATCAGTGAGTCGCGATTCAGGGGGAGCGGCGAGCAGTACTTC
TRBV5-4	.	.	TRBJ2-5	CASSFGTGFQETQYF	TGTGCCAGCAGCTTTGGGACGGGATTCCAAGAGACCCAGTACTTC
TRBV7-7	.	once	TRBJ2-7	CASSPGPSSEQYF	TGTGCCAGCAGCCCGGGCCCGTCCAGCGAGCAGTACTTC
TRBV5-1	TRBD1	.	TRBJ2-1	CASTGYRGSYNEQFF	TGCGCCAGCACCGGATACAGGGGTTCCTACAATGAGCAGTTCTTC
TRBV10-1	TRBD1	few	TRBJ2-7	CASIPRTGEGSYEQYF	TGCGCCAGCATTCCTAGGACAGGTGAGGGCTCCTACGAGCAGTACTTC
TRBV4-1	.	.	TRBJ1-1	CASSQEWGTRRMNTEAFF	TGCGCCAGCAGCCAAGAATGGGGGACACGACGCATGAACACTGAAGCTTTCTTT
TRBV11-2	.	few	TRBJ2-1	CASSLINYEQFF	TGTGCCAGCAGCTTAATTAACTATGAGCAGTTCTTC
TRBV30	.	once	TRBJ1-1	CAWSREITEAFF	TGTGCCTGGAGTAGGGAAATCACTGAAGCTTTCTTT
TRBV18	.	.	TRBJ1-5	CASSPMGLGEQPQHF	TGTGCCAGCTCCCCAATGGGGCTCGGGGAACAGCCCCAGCATTTT
TRBV6-5	.	.	TRBJ2-1	CASSYRDRDVDEQFF	TGTGCCAGCAGTTACCGGGACCGGGATGTAGATGAGCAGTTCTTC
TRBV28	.	once	TRBJ2-1	CASSLAGKGNEQFF	TGTGCCAGCAGTTTAGCCGGGAAGGGCAATGAGCAGTTCTTC
TRBV5-6	.	.	TRBJ2-1	CASSSYTSYNEQFF	TGTGCCAGCAGCTCGTATACTAGTTACAATGAGCAGTTCTTC
TRBV6-5	.	once	TRBJ1-6	CASRGYNSPLHF	TGTGCCAGCAGGGGGTATAATTCACCCCTCCACTTT
TRBV12-3/TRBV12-4	.	.	TRBJ2-1	CASSQTKGGEQFF	TGTGCCAGCAGTCAGACTAAGGGCGGTGAGCAGTTCTTC
TRBV5-4	TRBD1	.	TRBJ2-7	CASSLETGYEQYF	TGTGCCAGCAGCCTGGAGACAGGGTACGAGCAGTACTTC
TRBV15	.	few	TRBJ1-3	CATSRDLGSSGNTIYF	TGTGCCACCAGCAGAGATCTAGGCAGCTCTGGAAACACCATATATTTT
TRBV12-5	.	.	TRBJ2-3	CASGLWGSDTQYF	TGTGCTAGTGGTTTGTGGGGATCAGATACGCAGTATTTT
TRBV5-1	.	.	TRBJ2-5	CASSLVTPQETQYF	TGCGCCAGCAGCTTGGTTACACCCCAAGAGACCCAGTACTTC
TRBV29-1	.	.	TRBJ1-1	CSVEPSQGTEAFF	TGCAGCGTTGAACCGTCCCAGGGCACTGAAGCTTTCTTT
TRBV15	TRBD1	.	TRBJ2-5	CATSRADRGPETQYF	TGTGCCACCAGCAGAGCCGACAGGGGTCCAGAGACCCAGTACTTC
TRBV7-9	.	.	TRBJ1-1	CASSLEGRTEAFF	TGTGCCAGCAGCTTAGAAGGGCGCACTGAAGCTTTCTTT
TRBV7-2	TRBD1	.	TRBJ2-3	CASSARQGITDTQYF	TGTGCCAGCAGCGCTCGACAGGGCATCACAGATACGCAGTATTTT
TRBV19	TRBD1	.	TRBJ2-7	CATQRGTGTYEQYF	TGTGCCACCCAACGAGGGACAGGGACGTACGAGCAGTACTTC
TRBV9	.	.	TRBJ2-6	CASSTRTDSGANVLTF	TGTGCCAGCAGCACCCGGACAGATTCTGGGGCCAACGTCCTGACTTTC
TRBV5-1	.	once	TRBJ2-7	CASSPGGKVYEQYF	TGCGCCAGCAGCCCCGGGGGCAAGGTCTACGAGCAGTACTTC
TRBV27	.	.	TRBJ2-2	CASSLGGSGSGWELFF	TGTGCCAGCAGTTTAGGGGGATCGGGTTCGGGTTGGGAGCTGTTTTTT
TRBV27	.	.	TRBJ1-2	CASSLIGRSPYGYTF	TGTGCCAGCAGTTTAATAGGCAGATCCCCCTATGGCTACACCTTC
TRBV11-3	.	.	TRBJ2-7	CASSEGHTYEQYF	TGTGCCAGCAGCGAAGGACATACCTACGAGCAGTACTTC
TRBV5-4	TRBD2	.	TRBJ2-1	CASSLASGRRYNEQFF	TGTGCCAGCAGCTTAGCTAGCGGGAGGAGATACAATGAGCAGTTCTTC
TRBV6-2/TRBV6-3	.	.	TRBJ1-3	CASSNSGHFSGNTIYF	TGTGCCAGCAGTAACTCCGGACACTTTTCTGGAAACACCATATATTTT
TRBV5-4	.	once	TRBJ1-6	CASSSYQESYNSPLHF	TGTGCCAGCAGCTCCTACCAAGAGTCATATAATTCACCCCTCCACTTT
TRBV19	.	.	TRBJ1-2	CASSTQEHYGYTF	TGTGCCAGTAGTACACAGGAGCACTATGGCTACACCTTC
TRBV2	.	.	TRBJ1-6	CASTRTSGTPLHF	TGTGCCAGCACCCGGACGTCAGGGACACCCCTCCACTTT
TRBV3-1/TRBV3-2	TRBD1	.	TRBJ1-6	CASSLTGLDSPLHF	TGTGCCAGCAGCTTGACAGGGTTGGACTCACCCCTCCACTTT
TRBV3-1/TRBV3-2	.	.	TRBJ2-5	CASSQEPSALPQYF	TGTGCCAGCAGCCAAGAACCTAGCGCCCTCCCCCAGTACTTC
TRBV20-1	.	.	TRBJ1-5	CSAIDYNQPQHF	TGCAGTGCTATTGATTACAATCAGCCCCAGCATTTT
TRBV20-1	.	.	TRBJ1-6	CSATGNSPLHF	TGCAGTGCTACAGGGAATTCACCCCTCCACTTT
TRBV7-9	.	.	TRBJ1-2	CASRRIEGQNGYTF	TGTGCCAGCAGAAGGATCGAAGGACAGAATGGCTACACCTTC
TRBV5-1	TRBD1	.	TRBJ1-5	CASSLKEGAGQPQHF	TGCGCCAGCAGCTTAAAGGAGGGGGCGGGTCAGCCCCAGCATTTT
TRBV6-1	TRBD2	.	TRBJ2-7	CASSEAISSGSSYEQYF	TGTGCCAGCAGTGAAGCGATCTCTAGCGGGAGCTCCTACGAGCAGTACTTC
TRBV9	.	.	TRBJ2-1	CASSAPHRGLRYNEQFF	TGTGCCAGCAGCGCCCCACACAGGGGACTCCGCTACAATGAGCAGTTCTTC
TRBV30	.	.	TRBJ2-1	CAWKETYNEQFF	TGTGCCTGGAAAGAGACCTACAATGAGCAGTTCTTC
TRBV6-2/TRBV6-3	.	.	TRBJ1-6	CASSRNSPLHF	TGTGCCAGCAGCCGAAATTCACCCCTCCACTTT
TRBV24-1	.	.	TRBJ1-2	CATSEGPSQGYTF	TGTGCCACCAGTGAGGGGCCGAGTCAGGGCTACACCTTC
TRBV28	.	.	TRBJ1-1	CASTLFGTGEAFF	TGTGCCAGCACCCTCTTTGGGACGGGGGAAGCTTTCTTT
TRBV5-4	TRBD2	.	TRBJ2-1	CASSPGLAGGPGQFF	TGTGCCAGCAGCCCCGGACTAGCGGGAGGGCCGGGGCAGTTCTTC
TRBV19	TRBD1	.	TRBJ1-1	CASSFTGTGIAEAFF	TGTGCCAGTAGTTTTACAGGGACAGGGATTGCTGAAGCTTTCTTT
TRBV7-3	.	.	TRBJ1-2	CASSLDIGGGGYTF	TGTGCCAGCAGCCTCGACATAGGGGGTGGTGGCTACACCTTC
TRBV27	.	.	TRBJ1-2	CASSPRTVLNYGYTF	TGTGCCAGCAGTCCAAGGACAGTTCTTAACTATGGCTACACCTTC
TRBV30	.	.	TRBJ1-5	CAWSVKGTSNQPQHF	TGTGCCTGGAGTGTGAAAGGTACTAGCAATCAGCCCCAGCATTTT
TRBV9	TRBD2	once	TRBJ2-5	CASSVRAGVWGETQYF	TGTGCCAGCAGCGTACGAGCGGGAGTTTGGGGAGAGACCCAGTACTTC
TRBV28	TRBD1	.	TRBJ1-1	CASRLTGGMNTEAFF	TGTGCCAGCAGGCTCACAGGGGGCATGAACACTGAAGCTTTCTTT
TRBV18	TRBD1	once	TRBJ1-3	CASSPGQADTIYF	TGTGCCAGCTCCCCGGGACAGGCCGACACCATATATTTT
TRBV2	.	.	TRBJ1-6	CASSDYREGGKSPLHF	TGTGCCAGCAGTGACTACAGGGAGGGGGGGAAATCACCCCTCCACTTT
TRBV28	.	.	TRBJ1-6	CASSFAKGNSPLHF	TGTGCCAGCAGTTTTGCCAAGGGCAATTCACCCCTCCACTTT